These T cell receptor beta chains were read from a single sample in a study of blood T cell repertoires in COVID-19. Measured with immunoSEQ multiplex PCR; TCRdb has only the in-frame clones, and not every one. The top ten hold roughly 3.6% of the sample, which has roughly 60,000 clones, about 87% seen once. Sequencing was carried out using peripheral blood. The receptors here all came from a man aged 35-49 years with COVID-19, enrolled during active disease. Each CDR3 is given with its conserved first and last residue.

CDR3aa	v_gene	j_gene
CASSPQAAGTQYF	TRBV18	TRBJ2-5
CASSLLGGEQYF	TRBV4-1	TRBJ2-7
CASRAQERGVQETQYF	TRBV2	TRBJ2-5
CASSASSVSYEQYF	TRBV7-9	TRBJ2-7
CASTPRAQGAWETQYF	TRBV19	TRBJ2-5
CASSPWDNSGNTIYF	TRBV3-1/TRBV3-2	TRBJ1-3
CASSLGTGFDYEQYF	TRBV3-1/TRBV3-2	TRBJ2-7
CASSTQAGSYEQYF	TRBV6-5	TRBJ2-7
CAWGRDYDEQFF	TRBV30	TRBJ2-1
CASSKAGEGEQYF	TRBV5-1	TRBJ2-7
CATSRAGQGNPFDF	TRBV15	TRBJ2-7
CASRDREDQPQHF	TRBV6-6	TRBJ1-5
CASSLDRGGEQYF	TRBV12-3/TRBV12-4	TRBJ2-7
CASSDRNYNEQFF	TRBV5-1	TRBJ2-1
CASRRPDRGGSYEQYF	TRBV6-4	TRBJ2-7
CASQAGTSGGEQYF	TRBV19	TRBJ2-7
CASSNNGSYGYTF	TRBV21-1	TRBJ1-2
CAISERREVNTEAFF	TRBV10-3	TRBJ1-1
CASSPLGGMGYGYTF	TRBV27	TRBJ1-2
CASSTSGGLNYEQYF	TRBV10-2	TRBJ2-7
CASSQDRDRALTDTQYF	TRBV3-1/TRBV3-2	TRBJ2-3
CASSLDGGGSSGNTIYF	TRBV7-9	TRBJ1-3
CASSPGIGGYTF	TRBV6-5	TRBJ1-2
CAISELGTGGAFNQPQHF	TRBV10-3	TRBJ1-5
CASSLSYREWETLHF	TRBV27	TRBJ1-6
CASSLEGRGPDYGYTF	TRBV5-5	TRBJ1-2
CASSPGQVASGNTIYF	TRBV18	TRBJ1-3
CASSILAGAPYEQYF	TRBV19	TRBJ2-7
CALWVPTSGVNTEAFF	TRBV30	TRBJ1-1
CASSPLWTSGRSNEQFF	TRBV7-9	TRBJ2-1
CASSQIGTSGSSGELFF	TRBV3-1/TRBV3-2	TRBJ2-2
CAWRWTAGGYTF	TRBV30	TRBJ1-2
CASSVDPGSGTGELFF	TRBV9	TRBJ2-2
CASSQEWTGSNYGYTF	TRBV4-2	TRBJ1-2
CASSFILAGAGETQYF	TRBV5-1	TRBJ2-5
CASSETGSSNQPQHF	TRBV19	TRBJ1-5
CASSLEAGYLYEQYF	TRBV5-1	TRBJ2-7
CASSSGQGDEQYF	TRBV6-5	TRBJ2-7
CASSLQGAGELFF	TRBV14	TRBJ2-2
CASSLDLPGANVLTF	TRBV11-2	TRBJ2-6
CASSQDLAGGLDTQYF	TRBV3-1/TRBV3-2	TRBJ2-3
CASSFRNRVNTEAFF	TRBV5-4	TRBJ1-1
CASSVTGISNEQFF	TRBV9	TRBJ2-1
CASSQSTGTYVLTF	TRBV4-2	TRBJ2-6
CASSVSSGANVLTF	TRBV9	TRBJ2-6
CASSPSAGGTYNEQFF	TRBV7-8	TRBJ2-1
CASSLALGGGIGLGTQYF	TRBV7-8	TRBJ2-3
CSVEGSYNEQFF	TRBV29-1	TRBJ2-1
CASSFTSGEQYF	TRBV7-9	TRBJ2-7
CASSSRGVGNQPQHF	TRBV28	TRBJ1-5
CASSLTGVFDYGYTF	TRBV7-9	TRBJ1-2
CASMRTSGSSGELFF	TRBV6-5	TRBJ2-2